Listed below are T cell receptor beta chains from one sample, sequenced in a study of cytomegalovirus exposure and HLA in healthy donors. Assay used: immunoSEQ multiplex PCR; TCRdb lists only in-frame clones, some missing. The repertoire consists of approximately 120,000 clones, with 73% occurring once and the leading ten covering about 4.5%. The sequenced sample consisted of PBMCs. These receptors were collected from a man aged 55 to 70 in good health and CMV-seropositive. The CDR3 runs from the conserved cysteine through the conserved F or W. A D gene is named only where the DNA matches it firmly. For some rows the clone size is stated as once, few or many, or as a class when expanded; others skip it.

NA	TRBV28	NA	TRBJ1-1	CASGSPRGGTEAFF
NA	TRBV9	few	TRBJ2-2	CASSERVRGGELFF
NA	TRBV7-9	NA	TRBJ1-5	CASSLNTGNQPQHF
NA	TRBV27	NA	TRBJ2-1	CASLERRGQLFF
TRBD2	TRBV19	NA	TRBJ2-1	CASRATSGGPNEQFF
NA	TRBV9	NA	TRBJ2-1	CASSVATGSSSYNEQFF
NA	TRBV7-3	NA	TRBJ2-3	CASSSGGYTDTQYF
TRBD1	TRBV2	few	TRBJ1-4	CASSKTGASNEKLFF
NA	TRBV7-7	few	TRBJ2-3	CASSLAPGAADTQYF
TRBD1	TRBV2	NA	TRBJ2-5	CASSPGGGEQTQYF
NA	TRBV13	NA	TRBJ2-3	CASSFEVDTQYF
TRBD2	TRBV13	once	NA	CASSYASGLPFEQYF
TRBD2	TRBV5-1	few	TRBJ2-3	CASSWTGTSGGFSTDTQYF
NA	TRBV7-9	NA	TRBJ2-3	CASSLVLGGSTDTQYF
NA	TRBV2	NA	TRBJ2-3	CASKYVAGTDTQYF
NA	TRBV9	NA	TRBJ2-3	CASSVEEGTDTQYF
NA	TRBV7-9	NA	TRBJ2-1	CASSSPGLNEQFF
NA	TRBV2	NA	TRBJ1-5	CASAGEVSNQPQHF
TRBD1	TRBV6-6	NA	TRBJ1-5	CASSRDRASNQPQHF
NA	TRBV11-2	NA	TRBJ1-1	CASSLRVRETEAFF
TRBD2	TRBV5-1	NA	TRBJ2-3	CASSLGAGGARTDTQYF
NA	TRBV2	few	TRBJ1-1	CASKKGFGTEAFF
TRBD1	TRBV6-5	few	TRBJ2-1	CASRAHPGQYNEQFF
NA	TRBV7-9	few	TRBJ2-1	CAPKKANEQFF
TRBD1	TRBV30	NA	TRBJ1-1	CAWSRDSPKGAFF
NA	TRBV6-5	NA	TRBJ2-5	CASSYLASETQYF
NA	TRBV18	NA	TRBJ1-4	CASSRADDGEKLFF
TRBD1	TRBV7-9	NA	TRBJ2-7	CASSFLGQAWEQYF
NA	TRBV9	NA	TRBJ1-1	CASSPGAGGTEAFF
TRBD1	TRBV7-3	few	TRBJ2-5	CASSSGTGGTQYF
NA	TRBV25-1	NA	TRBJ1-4	CASSEGGKVVEKLFF
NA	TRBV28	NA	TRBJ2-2	CASSQLQNSNTGELFF
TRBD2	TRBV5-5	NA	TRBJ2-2	CASSLGLAGGQYTGELFF
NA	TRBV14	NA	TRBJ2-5	CASSQNSYGGETQYF
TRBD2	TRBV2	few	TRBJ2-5	CASSRGTSGGVGETQYF
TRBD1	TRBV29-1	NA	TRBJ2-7	CSGGTGTGGQQYF
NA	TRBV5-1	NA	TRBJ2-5	CASSLNLGEQETQYF
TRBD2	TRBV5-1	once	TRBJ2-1	CASSLVSSGSYEQFF
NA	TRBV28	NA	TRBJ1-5	CASSLGTMGQPQHF
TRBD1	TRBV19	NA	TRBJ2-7	CASSSIRDRGDEQYF
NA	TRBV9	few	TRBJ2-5	CASSTSGLLQETQYF
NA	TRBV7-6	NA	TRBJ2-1	CASSSSSEQFF
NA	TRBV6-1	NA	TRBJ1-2	CASSVPGVVNYGYTF
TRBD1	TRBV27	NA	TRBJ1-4	CASSLSGTGYEKLFF
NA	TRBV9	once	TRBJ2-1	CASSGGVGLFNEQFF
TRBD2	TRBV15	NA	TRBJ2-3	CATSRDWSRGEVKQYF
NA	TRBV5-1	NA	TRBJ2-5	CASGQGDKGTQYF
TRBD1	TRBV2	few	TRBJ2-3	CASSPGQGLTDTQYF
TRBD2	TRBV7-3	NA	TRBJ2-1	CASSLTRGGYNEQFF
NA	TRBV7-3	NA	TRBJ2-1	CASSLMGSSYNEQFF
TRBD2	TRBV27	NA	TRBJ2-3	CASSLSGTSGSRTQYF